The 24 T cell receptor beta chains presented below share a single source sample, sequenced in a study of CD8+ T cells in alopecia areata. cDNA serving as the sequencing template came from extracted, reverse transcribed RNA. The repertoire was sequenced with immunoSEQ multiplex PCR; TCRdb's copy has only in-frame clones and lacks some. Of over 85,000 clones listed, around two fifths are singletons. The sequencing input was CD4+ T cells sorted from blood. All receptors derive from a human donor with alopecia areata.

The chain recombines TRBV30 with TRBJ2-1; 10 bases match TRBD1. V was pared by 5 bases and J by 7 bases, with 5 bases of the junction left unmatched. The CDR3 length is 13 residues. The V gene's germline CDR1 is GTSNPN and CDR2 SVGIG (reference sequence). The CDR3 sequence is CAWGTGVANEQFF. CDR3 DNA: TGTGCCTGGGGGACAGGGGTAGCGAATGAGCAGTTCTTC.

This clone was counted only a few times. The chain recombines TRBV14 with TRBJ2-7, with D perhaps TRBD2 (7 bases). V gave up 0 bases and J gave up 3 bases, with 27 bases separating them. CDR3 length equals 20 residues. Germline lookup yields CDR1 SGHDN and CDR2 FVKESK. CDR3: CASSQEGGLTWGRTSYEQYF. The CDR3 DNA reads TGTGCCAGCAGCCAAGAGGGGGGGCTGACCTGGGGAAGGACTAGCTACGAGCAGTACTTC.

The sample holds a few counts of this clone. CDR3 DNA: TGTGCCAGCAGCCTAGATAGGGGGACTCCCATGGACACTGAAGCTTTCTTT. It specifies CASSLDRGTPMDTEAFF. The V gene is TRBV7-9, the J gene TRBJ1-1; TRBD1 is a possible D gene (6 bases). V lost 5 bases and J lost 3, with 22 bases in between. The V gene's germline CDR1 is SEHNR and CDR2 FQNEAQ (reference sequence). The CDR3 has 17 residues.

J is TRBJ2-3 and V is TRBV2; D is uncertain. Germline V CDR1 and CDR2: SNHLY, FYNNEI. The length of the CDR3 is 12 residues. V was shortened by 2 bases and J by 8 bases, with 8 bases between the two germline ends. CDR3 sequence reads: CASSEPPGTQYF. DNA of the CDR3: TGTGCCAGCAGTGAACCCCCGGGTACGCAGTATTTT. The variable domain in full, completed from reference TRBV2 and TRBJ2-3, reads EPEVTQTPSHQVTQMGQEVILRCVPISNHLYFYWYRQILGQKVEFLVSFYNNEISEKSEIFDDQFSVERPDGSNFTLKIRSTKLEDSAMYFCASSEPPGTQYFGPGTRLTVL.

In this sample, this clone turned up a few times. V usage is TRBV29-1 and J usage is TRBJ1-2, with unresolved D. The V and J ends lost 6 bases and 0 bases respectively, with 14 bases between them. The CDR3 is 14 residues long. CDR1 and CDR2 (germline): SQVTM, ANQGSEA. CDR3 in amino acids: CSVQRRRANYGYTF. CDR3 nucleotides: TGCAGCGTACAAAGGCGGCGGGCTAACTATGGCTACACCTTC.

There are a few counts of this clone. Within the sample, other DNA sequences also encode this same CDR3. The V call is TRBV18, the J call TRBJ2-5, with no clear D. Trimming shortened V by 3 bases and J by 5 bases, and 4 bases separated the two germline ends. The germline gives CDR1 KGHSH, CDR2 LQKENI. This CDR3 contains 11 residues. This chain's CDR3 is CASSPGETQYF. CDR3 DNA: TGTGCCAGCTCACCTGGGGAGACCCAGTACTTC.

As DNA, the CDR3 is TGTGCCTGGACGGGACAGGGCTACAATGAGCAGTTCTTC. It yields the protein CAWTGQGYNEQFF. The V gene is TRBV30, the J gene TRBJ2-1; 9 bases map to TRBD1. After removal of 4 bases from V and 3 bases from J, the junction contained 1 base not matched to a gene. The CDR3 has 13 residues. Germline V gene data show CDR1 as GTSNPN and CDR2 as SVGIG (reference sequence).

The chain employs TRBV30 and TRBJ1-5; maybe TRBD1 (5 bases). Between the trimmed V and J ends, which lost 2 bases and 7 bases, there was a span of 15 bases. Germline CDR1 and CDR2: GTSNPN and SVGIG (reference sequence). CDR3 length equals 14 residues. The CDR3 reads CAWSPTVVRQPQHF. The CDR3 nucleotides are TGTGCCTGGAGTCCGACAGTTGTTCGACAGCCCCAGCATTTT.

The chain couples TRBV4-3 to TRBJ1-1; D gene ambiguous. CDR3 length equals 15 residues. Per germline, CDR1 LGHNA and CDR2 YSLEER. Trimming cost V 0 bases and J 7 bases, with 15 bases left between them. Here the CDR3 DNA reads TGCGCCAGCAGCCAAGATCGGGCATTCCGGGGTGAAGCTTTCTTT. It encodes CASSQDRAFRGEAFF.

V gene TRBV7-2 combines with J gene TRBJ1-6, with D maybe TRBD1 (5 bases). The V end lost 4 bases, the J end lost 7 bases, and 14 bases lay between the germline ends. The CDR3 runs to 15 residues. Germline lookup yields CDR1 SGHTA and CDR2 FQGNSA. The chain's CDR3 is CASSSVWGGNSPLHF. CDR3 coding DNA: TGTGCCAGCAGCTCAGTTTGGGGCGGGAATTCACCCCTCCACTTT.

The gene calls are TRBV2 and TRBJ2-2; possible D gene TRBD1, 5 bases. The CDR3 spans 12 residues. Germline-derived CDR1 and CDR2 are SNHLY and FYNNEI. Trimming removed 6 bases from V and 6 bases from J, with 8 bases in between. CDR3 DNA: TGTGCCAGCAGGGACAACTCCGGGGAGCTGTTTTTT. Residues: CASRDNSGELFF.

J is TRBJ1-1 and V is TRBV29-1; D uncertain. Looked up from germline, CDR1 is SQVTM and CDR2 is ANQGSEA. V dropped 3 bases and J dropped 3 bases, with 8 bases sitting between them. This CDR3 is 12 amino acids long. DNA of the CDR3: TGCAGCGTTGAGAGGGCGGACACTGAAGCTTTCTTT. Residues: CSVERADTEAFF.

The chain links TRBV7-2 to TRBJ2-3; D gene unclear. Germline V CDR1 and CDR2: SGHTA, FQGNSA. Trimming left V 5 bases short and J 0 bases short, with 9 bases between. The CDR3 is 14 amino acids. CDR3 in amino acids: CASSSLTSTDTQYF. The CDR3 DNA sequence: TGTGCCAGCAGCAGCCTAACGAGCACAGATACGCAGTATTTT.

This chain joins TRBV6-5 and TRBJ2-2; D is possibly TRBD2 (5 bases). The CDR3 is made up of 12 amino acids. Germline V CDR1 and CDR2: MNHEY, SVGAGI. V was clipped by 9 bases and J by 1 base, with 6 bases between them. The CDR3 region is CASAGNTGELFF. The CDR3 region has the DNA TGTGCCAGTGCGGGGAACACCGGGGAGCTGTTTTTT.

V usage is TRBV11-2 and J usage is TRBJ2-3, with unresolved D. Trimming stripped 1 base from V and 5 bases from J, with 4 bases between. This CDR3 has 12 amino acids. The germline V gene has CDR1 SGHAT and CDR2 FQNNGV. The CDR3 region is CASSLAGDTQYF. The CDR3 region has the DNA TGTGCCAGCAGCTTAGCTGGAGATACGCAGTATTTT. Full variable domain (remainder filled in from reference TRBV11-2 and TRBJ2-3): EAGVAQSPRYKIIEKRQSVAFWCNPISGHATLYWYQQILGQGPKLLIQFQNNGVVDDSQLPKDRFSAERLKGVDSTLKIQPAKLEDSAVYLCASSLAGDTQYFGPGTRLTVL.

The sample holds a few counts of this clone. The chain carries TRBV29-1 and TRBJ2-6, with D tentatively TRBD2 (5 bases). Trimming left V 6 bases short and J 0 bases short, with 12 bases between. This CDR3 is 15 amino acids long. Germline V CDR1 and CDR2: SQVTM, ANQGSEA. CDR3 in DNA: TGCAGCGTCCTACTAGAGTACTCTGGGGCCAACGTCCTGACTTTC. Its translation: CSVLLEYSGANVLTF.

This clone appeared a few times. The chain joins TRBV29-1 to TRBJ2-5; the D gene is possibly TRBD2 (6 bases). The CDR3 sequence is 13 residues long. CDR1 and CDR2 (germline): SQVTM, ANQGSEA. The V gene lost 4 bases and the J gene lost 5 bases, with 14 bases spanning the gap. CDR3 nucleotides: TGCAGCGTTGGCGAGACTAGAAGGGAGACCCAGTACTTC. Its protein is CSVGETRRETQYF.

The J gene is TRBJ2-7, the V gene TRBV18; no clear D. There are 13 residues in the CDR3. Trimming took off 2 bases at V and 4 bases at J, with 9 bases between the two ends. Germline CDR1 reads KGHSH; CDR2 reads LQKENI. The CDR3 DNA sequence: TGTGCCAGCTCACCAGGCCCTCCGTACGAGCAGTACTTC. Protein product: CASSPGPPYEQYF.

The chain uses TRBV30 and TRBJ2-2, with D perhaps TRBD1 (5 bases). Trimming took 1 base from V and 6 from J, leaving 12 bases between them. The germline V gene has CDR1 GTSNPN and CDR2 SVGIG (reference sequence). The CDR3 runs 14 residues. Here the CDR3 reads CAWSGQLRAGELFF. In DNA, the CDR3 is TGTGCCTGGAGTGGACAGCTTAGGGCCGGGGAGCTGTTTTTT.

This clone was picked up a small number of times. V is TRBV6-6 and J is TRBJ1-1; maybe TRBD1 (5 bases). Germline CDR1 MNHNY, CDR2 SVGAGI (reference sequence). The CDR3 covers 14 residues. Trimming removed 5 bases from V and 0 bases from J, with 10 bases in between. DNA of the CDR3: TGTGCCAGCAGTCACGACAGCTTGAACACTGAAGCTTTCTTT. Protein product: CASSHDSLNTEAFF.

This clone has only a few counts. The chain is built from TRBV7-9 and TRBJ1-6; D gene unclear. This CDR3 contains 13 residues. V lost 1 base and J 8 bases, leaving 6 bases between the germline ends. The germline V gene has CDR1 SEHNR and CDR2 FQNEAQ (reference sequence). CDR3 sequence reads: CASSLDAYSPLHF. CDR3 coding DNA: TGTGCCAGCAGCTTAGATGCATATTCACCCCTCCACTTT.

V and J are TRBV28 and TRBJ1-1, with TRBD1 as a possible D gene (6 bases). Trimming took 6 bases from V and 0 from J, leaving 14 bases between them. Germline V gives CDR1 MDHEN, CDR2 SYDVKM. There are 15 residues in the CDR3. The CDR3 bases are TGTGCCAGCAGGTTAACAGGGCCAATGAACACTGAAGCTTTCTTT. Protein sequence: CASRLTGPMNTEAFF. Supplemented by reference TRBV28 and TRBJ1-1, the full variable domain reads DVKVTQSSRYLVKRTGEKVFLECVQDMDHENMFWYRQDPGLGLRLIYFSYDVKMKEKGDIPEGYSVSREKKERFSLILESASTNQTSMYLCASRLTGPMNTEAFFGQGTRLTVV.

The rearrangement uses TRBV30 and TRBJ1-2, with D hard to call. Per germline, CDR1 GTSNPN and CDR2 SVGIG (reference sequence). This CDR3 has 13 amino acids. Between the trimmed V and J ends, which lost 2 bases and 8 bases, there was a span of 15 bases. The CDR3 loop is CAWSLGSDLGYTF. CDR3 DNA: TGTGCCTGGAGTTTGGGGTCGGACCTCGGCTACACCTTC.

In nucleotides, the CDR3 is TGTGCCAGCAGCGCACTAGCGGGGGGGCCAGATACGCAGTATTTT. Translation: CASSALAGGPDTQYF. The V gene is TRBV11-2, the J gene TRBJ2-3; 13 nucleotides line up with TRBD2. V lost 5 bases, J lost 4 bases, and 3 bases stayed unmatched. There are 15 residues in the CDR3. Germline V gene sequence: CDR1 SGHAT, CDR2 FQNNGV.